Following are 27 T cell receptor beta chains from one sample sequenced in a study of blood T cell repertoires in COVID-19 (dated by TCRdb to the early 2020s). The receptor library was made with the immunoSEQ multiplex PCR assay. Drawn from immuneACCESS, this table holds only the in-frame rearrangements with V and J called that TCRdb kept. Clones are partly lost; checked studies trace under half to an unresolved V gene and leave the rest unexplained. Within this sample are under 500,000 clones, with around 89% of them counted one time only. The top ten clones comprise roughly 4.3% of the sample. The specimen sequenced was peripheral blood. Receptor source: a woman in her twenties or thirties with acute or convalescent COVID-19.

The chain combines TRBV28 with TRBJ2-5; 7 positions match TRBD1. CDR1 is MDHEN, CDR2 SYDVKM, per germline. Trimming removed 5 bases from V and 0 bases from J; junction bases left unmatched: 9. This CDR3 has 16 amino acids. The CDR3 DNA is TGTGCCAGCAGTAGCCTGGCAGGGGGAAACCAAGAGACCCAGTACTTC. Translation gives CASSSLAGGNQETQYF.

The rearrangement uses TRBV27 and TRBJ2-7; D ambiguous. The CDR3 totals 14 residues. V was pared by 0 bases and J by 6 bases, with 12 bases between. Germline V CDR1 and CDR2: MNHEY, SMNVEV (reference sequence). CDR3 DNA sequence: TGTGCCAGCAGTTTATCAGGAGTCGGAACCGAGCAGTACTTC. It translates to CASSLSGVGTEQYF.

The CDR3 DNA sequence: TGTGCCAGCAGCATCGGTGGGCTGGGCTATGGCTACACCTTC. This codes for CASSIGGLGYGYTF. This chain joins TRBV5-6 and TRBJ1-2; unclear D gene. The CDR3 totals 14 residues. Per germline, CDR1 SGHDT and CDR2 YYEEEE. Trimming took off 4 bases at V and 4 bases at J, with 14 bases between the two ends.

The J gene is TRBJ1-1, the V gene TRBV29-1; no definite D call. V dropped 2 bases and J dropped 7 bases, with 14 bases sitting between them. Germline CDR1 SQVTM, CDR2 ANQGSEA. The CDR3 totals 13 residues. CDR3 nucleotides: TGCAGCGTTGAAAGTGACAATATCGGTGAAGCTTTCTTT. This encodes CSVESDNIGEAFF.

The chain joins TRBV19 to TRBJ1-2; D gene uncertain. V shed 7 bases and J shed 1 base, with 19 bases lying between them. CDR1 LNHDA and CDR2 SQIVND come from the germline V gene (reference sequence). There are 16 residues in the CDR3. The CDR3 region is CASNPSGANLNYGYTF. In DNA, the CDR3 is TGTGCCAGTAACCCCTCGGGAGCAAACCTTAACTATGGCTACACCTTC.

This clone has more than one count but fewer than ten. V is TRBV2 and J is TRBJ1-1, with a weak D call TRBD1 (6 bases). Germline loops: CDR1 SNHLY, CDR2 FYNNEI. V dropped 4 bases and J dropped 2 bases, with 8 bases sitting between them. The CDR3 has 13 residues. This CDR3 is CASSGDTNTEAFF. CDR3 in DNA: TGTGCCAGCAGTGGGGACACCAACACTGAAGCTTTCTTT.

The chain recombines TRBV6-5 with TRBJ2-3; D may be TRBD2 (6 bases). V was cut by 5 bases and J by 5 bases, with 11 bases left in between. The length of the CDR3 is 13 residues. The germline V gene has CDR1 MNHEY and CDR2 SVGAGI. As DNA, the CDR3 is TGTGCCAGCAGTAACGTAGCGGAAGATACGCAGTATTTT. This sequence encodes CASSNVAEDTQYF.

V gene TRBV25-1 combines with J gene TRBJ1-4, with a possible D match to TRBD1 (5 bases). The V gene lost 6 bases and the J gene lost 5 bases, with 16 bases spanning the gap. The germline gives CDR1 MGHDK, CDR2 SYGVNS. There are 15 residues in the CDR3. The CDR3 DNA reads as TGTGCCAGCAGAAGGGGTCAGGCGGCAAATGAAAAACTGTTTTTT. Protein sequence: CASRRGQAANEKLFF.

This chain connects TRBV24-1 to TRBJ2-3, with D possibly being TRBD2 (6 bases). This CDR3 region has 15 residues. Per germline, CDR1 KGHDR and CDR2 SFDVKD. Trimming removed 4 bases at V and 1 base at J, with 11 bases between. The CDR3 nucleotides are TGTGCCACCAGTGAAGACCCGGGGGGCACAGATACGCAGTATTTT. It codes for CATSEDPGGTDTQYF.

This chain joins TRBV19 and TRBJ2-5; TRBD2 aligns across 7 bases. V lost 4 bases and J lost 4; bases outside the gene matches: 9. CDR3 length: 15 residues. In germline, CDR1 is LNHDA, CDR2 SQIVND (reference sequence). The CDR3 region has the DNA TGTGCCAGTAGTACACCACTAGGGAGGGCAGAGACCCAGTACTTC. This gives the protein CASSTPLGRAETQYF.

This clone has more than one count but fewer than ten. The CDR3 spells CASSLAGNNYGYTF. The CDR3 coding sequence is TGTGCCAGCAGTTTAGCAGGGAATAACTATGGCTACACCTTC. The genes are TRBV28 and TRBJ1-2, with D possibly being TRBD1 (5 bases). There are 14 residues in the CDR3. Deletions cut 2 bases from V and 1 base from J, with 8 bases between. Germline assignment: CDR1 MDHEN and CDR2 SYDVKM.

V and J are TRBV4-1 and TRBJ2-6; D is perhaps TRBD2 (5 bases). The CDR3 has 20 amino acids. With 0 bases removed from V and 0 bases from J, the gap between germline ends came to 18 bases. Looked up from germline, CDR1 is MGHRA and CDR2 is YSYEKL. The CDR3 loop reads CASSQEEVGSSFSGANVLTF. CDR3 coding DNA: TGCGCCAGCAGCCAAGAAGAGGTGGGGAGTAGTTTCTCTGGGGCCAACGTCCTGACTTTC.

The chain combines TRBV29-1 with TRBJ1-4; TRBD1 matches 7 bases. The CDR3 is 14 residues long. Germline CDR1 is SQVTM and CDR2 is ANQGSEA. The J segment lost 7 bases and the V segment lost 5 bases, leaving 10 bases of the junction unmatched. This CDR3 reads CSVYAAGGSEKLFF. The DNA for the CDR3 is TGCAGCGTTTATGCGGCAGGGGGATCTGAAAAACTGTTTTTT.

The J gene is TRBJ1-4, the V gene TRBV9, with TRBD1 identical over 7 bases. The CDR3 has 14 amino acids. Germline V CDR1 and CDR2: SGDLS, YYNGEE. V dropped 0 bases and J dropped 6; count of bases not matched to a gene: 2. The DNA for the CDR3 is TGTGCCAGCAGCGTAGGAGGGGGCTATGAAAAACTGTTTTTT. It specifies CASSVGGGYEKLFF. The full variable domain, rest sourced from reference TRBV9 and TRBJ1-4, is DSGVTQTPKHLITATGQRVTLRCSPRSGDLSVYWYQQSLDQGLQFLIQYYNGEERAKGNILERFSAQQFPDLHSELNLSSLELGDSALYFCASSVGGGYEKLFFGSGTQLSVL.

In this sample, this clone turned up a few times. V usage is TRBV7-8 and J usage is TRBJ1-2, with D possibly TRBD1 on 5 matching bases. V was cut by 5 bases and J by 8 bases, with 24 bases left in between. There are 16 residues in the CDR3. Germline loops: CDR1 SGHVS, CDR2 FQNEAQ. CDR3 sequence (DNA): TGTGCCAGCAGCCCGAGCGGGGCCCCAATCCGGGGAGGCTACACCTTC. The encoded protein is CASSPSGAPIRGGYTF.

This clone was detected a few times. The chain carries TRBV7-3 and TRBJ1-1; D gene uncertain. V lost 4 bases, J lost 5 bases, and 11 bases lay in between. Germline lookup yields CDR1 SGHTA and CDR2 FQGTGA. The CDR3 runs 13 residues. The CDR3 DNA is TGTGCCAGCAGCTCCGATCCCAGGACTGAAGCTTTCTTT. Amino acid sequence: CASSSDPRTEAFF. The whole variable domain, remainder taken from reference TRBV7-3 and TRBJ1-1, is GAGVSQTPSNKVTEKGKYVELRCDPISGHTALYWYRQSLGQGPEFLIYFQGTGAADDSGLPNDRFFAVRPEGSVSTLKIQRTERGDSAVYLCASSSDPRTEAFFGQGTRLTVV.

V gene TRBV5-1 combines with J gene TRBJ2-6; possible D gene TRBD2, 5 bases. The CDR3 length is 16 residues. V was clipped by 4 bases and J by 1 base, with 12 bases between them. Germline CDR1 reads SGHRS; CDR2 reads YFSETQ. CDR3 DNA sequence: TGCGCCAGCAGCCCCAACAGCGGTTCTGGGGCCAACGTCCTGACTTTC. This translates into CASSPNSGSGANVLTF.

The genes are TRBV30 and TRBJ1-1, with D tentatively TRBD1 (6 bases). CDR3 size: 13 residues. The V gene's germline CDR1 is GTSNPN and CDR2 SVGIG (reference sequence). Trimming shortened V by 7 bases and J by 7 bases, and 19 bases separated the two germline ends. The CDR3 loop is CASLPEGVGEAFF. In nucleotides, the CDR3 is TGTGCCTCCCTCCCCGAGGGGGTAGGTGAAGCTTTCTTT. The full variable domain, its missing parts supplied by reference TRBV30 and TRBJ1-1, is SQTIHQWPATLVQPVGSPLSLECTVEGTSNPNLYWYRQAAGRGLQLLFYSVGIGQISSEVPQNLSASRPQDRQFILSSKKLLLSDSGFYLCASLPEGVGEAFFGQGTRLTVV.

The chain links TRBV18 to TRBJ2-2; D not resolved. CDR3 length: 15 residues. Germline V gives CDR1 KGHSH, CDR2 LQKENI. Trimming stripped 4 bases from V and 6 bases from J, with 15 bases between. DNA of the CDR3: TGTGCCAGCTCACTTTCTAGAGCTTCTGCCGGGGAGCTGTTTTTT. As protein: CASSLSRASAGELFF.

The chain is built from TRBV10-3 and TRBJ2-1, with 7 nucleotides matching TRBD1. Trimming cost V 7 bases and J 2 bases; bases outside gene matches: 5. CDR1 is ENHRY and CDR2 is SYGVKD in the germline V gene. The CDR3 is made up of 14 amino acids. The CDR3 bases are TGTGCCATCACCCGGGACAGAACCTACAATGAGCAGTTCTTC. The encoded protein is CAITRDRTYNEQFF.

The chain couples TRBV6-5 to TRBJ2-7; a weak D match, TRBD1 (5 bases). V lost 11 bases to trimming and J lost 4 bases, with 15 bases between them. The CDR3 length is 12 residues. CDR1 is MNHEY and CDR2 is SVGAGI in the germline V gene. The CDR3 DNA reads as TGTGCCGTTTCGACCGCAGGGTACGAGCAGTACTTC. Its protein product is CAVSTAGYEQYF.

The chain recombines TRBV30 with TRBJ1-1, with 10 bases aligning to TRBD1. V dropped 8 bases and J dropped 3; count of bases not matched to a gene: 9. The germline V gene has CDR1 GTSNPN and CDR2 SVGIG (reference sequence). The CDR3 covers 14 residues. In DNA form, the CDR3 reads TGTGCCGCGGGGACAGGGGTTTTATACACTGAAGCTTTCTTT. Translation: CAAGTGVLYTEAFF.

This clone occurred a few times. This sequence joins TRBV2 and TRBJ1-5; 7 nucleotides match TRBD1. With V trimmed by 6 bases and J by 6 bases, 8 bases remained unmatched. CDR1 SNHLY and CDR2 FYNNEI come from the germline V gene. The CDR3 is 14 amino acids. The CDR3 nucleotides are TGTGCCAGCAGCGCTGACAGGGTAGGTCAGCCCCAGCATTTT. This translates into CASSADRVGQPQHF.

The rearrangement links TRBV6-1 to TRBJ2-1, with D uncertain. The ends were cut back, 0 bases at V and 2 bases at J, with 8 bases in the middle. The germline V gene has CDR1 MNHNS and CDR2 SASEGT. This CDR3 region has 15 residues. The CDR3 loop is CASSEAARPYNEQFF. For the CDR3, the DNA is TGTGCCAGCAGTGAAGCCGCTAGACCCTACAATGAGCAGTTCTTC.

This clone appeared once. V and J are TRBV9 and TRBJ2-1; 7 bases line up with TRBD2. After removal of 3 bases from V and 9 bases from J, the junction contained 15 bases not matched to a gene. The CDR3 extends over 16 amino acids. From germline, CDR1 is SGDLS and CDR2 YYNGEE. The CDR3 sequence: CASSGLPGGLRGEQFF. In DNA, the CDR3 is TGTGCCAGCAGCGGACTACCGGGGGGACTTCGAGGTGAGCAGTTCTTC.

J is TRBJ2-5 and V is TRBV30, with TRBD2 matching over 8 bases. The CDR3 sequence is 12 residues long. V lost 4 bases, J lost 5 bases, and 3 bases stayed unmatched. Looked up from germline, CDR1 is GTSNPN and CDR2 is SVGIG (reference sequence). The CDR3 loop is CAWTGGPETQYF. CDR3 bases: TGTGCCTGGACGGGGGGGCCGGAGACCCAGTACTTC.

The gene calls are TRBV5-1 and TRBJ2-5; 10 bases are shared with TRBD1. V lost 4 bases to trimming and J lost 5 bases; unmatched junction nucleotides: 5. Germline assignment: CDR1 SGHRS and CDR2 YFSETQ. The CDR3 consists of 14 residues. The CDR3 is CASSRDRGGETQYF. In DNA form, the CDR3 reads TGCGCCAGCAGCCGGGACAGGGGCGGGGAGACCCAGTACTTC.